This T cell receptor beta chain was sequenced for a study of response to subunit inactivated influenza vaccine. One entry per CDR3 protein results from TCRdb running MiXCR on the RT-PCR reads. The table has about 800,000 distinct CDR3 sequences, about 20% seen once. The CDR3 covers 14 residues. Germline CDR1 is DFQATT and CDR2 is SNEGSKA (reference sequence). V shed 5 bases, J shed 3 bases, and the junction held 7 bases outside the gene matches. This rearrangement joins TRBV20-1 to TRBJ2-7, with 10 bases that match TRBD2. This specimen consisted of PBMCs from blood, obtained roughly 5 days after vaccination. The clonotype originates from a man aged 45 to 65 who received an inactivated influenza vaccine. CDR3 loop: CSAASGSGGYEQYF. The CDR3 DNA reads TGCAGTGCTGCTAGCGGGAGTGGCGGCTACGAGCAGTACTTC.